Listed below are T cell receptor beta chains from one sample, sequenced in a study of Tregs in tolerant kidney transplant recipients. The data were produced by immunoSEQ multiplex PCR, yet TCRdb's version contains in-frame clones alone and is incomplete. The data hold under 90,000 clones, with more than 85% observed a single time. The sample here was CD4+ T cells from blood (PBMCs), taken 24 months after the transplant. All receptors derive from a human patient who received a combined kidney and bone marrow transplant. A share of the T cells may be of graft donor origin. The CDR3 runs from the conserved cysteine through the conserved F or W. The D gene is left open where the match is weak. Only part of the rows carry a size: once, few, many, or a class if the clone is expanded.

v_gene	d_gene	abundance	j_gene	CDR3aa	CDR3nt
TRBV7-2	.	.	TRBJ2-1	CASSLVSGLSYNEQFF	TGTGCCAGCAGCTTAGTCAGCGGGTTGTCCTACAATGAGCAGTTCTTC
TRBV25-1	.	few	TRBJ1-4	CASSGATGLTNEKLFF	TGTGCCAGCAGTGGGGCTACGGGACTGACGAATGAAAAACTGTTTTTT
TRBV5-4	TRBD2	.	TRBJ2-7	CASSSSGSYEQYF	TGTGCCAGCAGCTCTAGCGGGAGCTACGAGCAGTACTTC
TRBV5-5	.	.	TRBJ2-1	CASSLTGLTYNEQFF	TGTGCCAGCAGCCTGACAGGCTTGACCTACAATGAGCAGTTCTTC
TRBV29-1	TRBD1	.	TRBJ1-1	CSVDGQGAFEAFF	TGCAGCGTTGACGGACAGGGGGCCTTTGAAGCTTTCTTT
TRBV5-1	TRBD2	.	TRBJ2-1	CASSSLAGGANEQFF	TGCGCCAGCAGCTCACTAGCGGGAGGGGCGAATGAGCAGTTCTTC
TRBV5-6	TRBD1	.	TRBJ1-6	CASSADRGTSPLHF	TGTGCCAGCAGCGCAGACAGGGGGACGTCACCCCTCCACTTT
TRBV5-6	TRBD1	.	TRBJ1-2	CASSDRDRVYGYTF	TGTGCCAGCAGCGACCGGGACAGGGTTTATGGCTACACCTTC
TRBV7-3	.	.	TRBJ1-1	CASSLPGDGRTEAFF	TGTGCCAGCAGTTTACCAGGGGACGGGAGGACTGAAGCTTTCTTT
TRBV4-1	TRBD1	.	TRBJ1-1	CASSQTTLQGEKTEAFF	TGCGCCAGCAGCCAAACCACCTTACAGGGGGAGAAGACTGAAGCTTTCTTT
TRBV30	TRBD2	.	TRBJ2-2	CAWIRGSNTGELFF	TGTGCCTGGATACGCGGGAGTAACACCGGGGAGCTGTTTTTT
TRBV4-2	TRBD2	.	TRBJ2-7	CASSQASGSPYEQYF	TGTGCCAGCAGCCAAGCTAGCGGGAGCCCCTACGAGCAGTACTTC
TRBV18	.	.	TRBJ2-1	CASSKAANEQFF	TGTGCCAGCTCGAAGGCGGCCAATGAGCAGTTCTTC
TRBV19	.	once	TRBJ1-5	CASSIRVPSNQPQHF	TGTGCCAGTAGTATTCGAGTCCCTAGCAATCAGCCCCAGCATTTT
TRBV21-1	.	.	TRBJ2-1	CASLPFTGNEQFF	TGTGCCAGCCTTCCCTTTACAGGGAATGAGCAGTTCTTC
TRBV5-1	TRBD1	.	TRBJ1-5	CASSLTGTENQPQHF	TGCGCCAGCAGCCTCACCGGGACAGAAAATCAGCCCCAGCATTTT
TRBV5-8	.	.	TRBJ1-3	CASSVTGKAGNTIYF	TGTGCCAGCAGCGTAACAGGGAAAGCTGGAAACACCATATATTTT
TRBV4-3	TRBD2	.	TRBJ2-7	CASSQEPSGWSEQYF	TGCGCCAGCAGCCAAGAGCCTAGCGGGTGGTCTGAGCAGTACTTC
TRBV6-9	TRBD1	.	TRBJ1-5	CASRGLDRGRKLQVEPQHF	TGTGCCAGCAGGGGCTTAGACAGGGGGCGTAAGTTACAGGTTGAGCCCCAGCATTTT
TRBV7-9	TRBD2	.	TRBJ2-1	CASSLARASGSNEQFF	TGTGCCAGCAGCTTAGCGCGGGCTAGCGGGAGTAATGAGCAGTTCTTC
TRBV2	TRBD2	.	TRBJ2-1	CASSGDGRAVDEQFF	TGTGCCAGCAGTGGGGACGGGAGGGCCGTAGATGAGCAGTTCTTC
TRBV7-9	TRBD1	.	TRBJ1-5	CASSSGTASNQPQHF	TGTGCCAGCAGCTCCGGGACAGCTAGCAATCAGCCCCAGCATTTT
TRBV11-2	.	.	TRBJ2-1	CASSLGGEQFF	TGTGCCAGCAGCTTAGGCGGAGAGCAGTTCTTC
TRBV11-1	.	.	TRBJ2-7	CASAPGSSYEQYF	TGTGCCAGCGCCCCGGGGAGCTCCTACGAGCAGTACTTC
TRBV6-4	TRBD1	few	TRBJ1-5	CASSATGASNQPQHF	TGTGCCAGCAGCGCGACAGGGGCTAGCAATCAGCCCCAGCATTTT
TRBV7-2	TRBD2	.	TRBJ2-1	CASSLSFVAGPGEKYEQFF	TGTGCCAGCAGCTTATCCTTTGTAGCGGGTCCGGGTGAGAAGTATGAGCAGTTCTTC
TRBV7-2	.	.	TRBJ2-7	CASSQDPSRSRYEQYF	TGTGCCAGCAGCCAAGACCCCTCAAGGAGCCGCTACGAGCAGTACTTC
TRBV11-3	.	.	TRBJ2-2	CASSLGLTANTGELFF	TGTGCCAGCAGCTTAGGGTTGACAGCGAACACCGGGGAGCTGTTTTTT
TRBV7-8	.	.	TRBJ1-5	CASSLNYGEDQPQHF	TGTGCCAGCAGCTTAAATTACGGGGAAGACCAGCCCCAGCATTTT
TRBV11-2	TRBD1	.	TRBJ2-2	CASSSSGTENTGELFF	TGTGCCAGCAGCTCCTCCGGGACAGAAAACACCGGGGAGCTGTTTTTT
TRBV4-2	.	.	TRBJ2-7	CASSQEGTFYEQYF	TGTGCCAGCAGCCAAGAGGGGACATTTTACGAGCAGTACTTC
TRBV5-1	TRBD2	.	TRBJ2-3	CASSLATSGVADTQYF	TGCGCCAGCAGCTTGGCGACTAGCGGAGTGGCAGATACGCAGTATTTT
TRBV7-8	TRBD2	.	TRBJ2-5	CASSSLRTSGNQETQYF	TGTGCCAGCAGCTCTCTCAGGACTAGCGGGAACCAAGAGACCCAGTACTTC
TRBV18	.	.	TRBJ2-7	CASSPGDYEQYF	TGTGCCAGCTCACCCGGGGATTACGAGCAGTACTTC
TRBV6-5	.	.	TRBJ2-2	CASSYWEKADTGELFF	TGTGCCAGCAGTTACTGGGAGAAGGCGGACACCGGGGAGCTGTTTTTT
TRBV5-4	.	.	TRBJ1-2	CASSLELGRGNYGYTF	TGTGCCAGCAGCTTGGAATTAGGGAGAGGCAACTATGGCTACACCTTC
TRBV9	.	.	TRBJ1-6	CASSPGQNNSPLHF	TGTGCCAGCAGCCCAGGACAGAATAATTCACCCCTCCACTTT
TRBV4-1	TRBD1	.	TRBJ2-5	CASSQAGTGRETQYF	TGCGCCAGCAGCCAAGCGGGGACAGGGAGGGAGACCCAGTACTTC
TRBV5-1	.	.	TRBJ1-2	CASSLGQSRDYGYTF	TGCGCCAGCAGCTTGGGGCAGAGCAGGGACTATGGCTACACCTTC
TRBV5-6	.	.	TRBJ1-2	CASSLLRDTSGYGYTF	TGTGCCAGCAGCTTATTAAGGGACACCTCAGGTTATGGCTACACCTTC
TRBV7-2	.	.	TRBJ1-2	CASSLSRELYGYTF	TGTGCCAGCAGCTTAAGCAGGGAACTTTATGGCTACACCTTC
TRBV4-3	TRBD2	.	TRBJ2-7	CASSQGGALAGGPSSYEQYF	TGCGCCAGCAGCCAAGGTGGGGCACTAGCGGGGGGGCCCTCCTCCTACGAGCAGTACTTC
TRBV28	TRBD1	.	TRBJ1-2	CASRIQGAKGYTF	TGTGCCAGCAGAATACAGGGGGCAAAGGGCTACACCTTC
TRBV5-1	.	.	TRBJ2-3	CASSLGGGTTDTQYF	TGCGCCAGCAGCTTGGGAGGGGGAACCACAGATACGCAGTATTTT
TRBV4-2	TRBD2	once	TRBJ2-7	CASRVRYASGREEQYF	TGTGCCAGCAGAGTAAGATATGCTAGCGGGAGGGAAGAGCAGTACTTC
TRBV29-1	.	.	TRBJ2-3	CSVDPTAGGTDTQYF	TGCAGCGTTGATCCCACCGCAGGGGGCACAGATACGCAGTATTTT
TRBV7-3	.	.	TRBJ1-1	CASSPHGSGVGVNTEAFF	TGTGCCAGCAGCCCCCATGGGAGCGGGGTCGGGGTGAACACTGAAGCTTTCTTT
TRBV19	.	.	TRBJ1-5	CAGRTANQPQHF	TGTGCCGGGCGGACAGCAAATCAGCCCCAGCATTTT
TRBV25-1	TRBD1	.	TRBJ2-1	CASSVQGGTGRENEQFF	TGTGCCAGCAGTGTCCAGGGGGGGACAGGGCGGGAGAATGAGCAGTTCTTC
TRBV19	TRBD1	.	TRBJ2-5	CASSITGQGETQYF	TGTGCCAGTAGTATAACGGGACAGGGCGAGACCCAGTACTTC